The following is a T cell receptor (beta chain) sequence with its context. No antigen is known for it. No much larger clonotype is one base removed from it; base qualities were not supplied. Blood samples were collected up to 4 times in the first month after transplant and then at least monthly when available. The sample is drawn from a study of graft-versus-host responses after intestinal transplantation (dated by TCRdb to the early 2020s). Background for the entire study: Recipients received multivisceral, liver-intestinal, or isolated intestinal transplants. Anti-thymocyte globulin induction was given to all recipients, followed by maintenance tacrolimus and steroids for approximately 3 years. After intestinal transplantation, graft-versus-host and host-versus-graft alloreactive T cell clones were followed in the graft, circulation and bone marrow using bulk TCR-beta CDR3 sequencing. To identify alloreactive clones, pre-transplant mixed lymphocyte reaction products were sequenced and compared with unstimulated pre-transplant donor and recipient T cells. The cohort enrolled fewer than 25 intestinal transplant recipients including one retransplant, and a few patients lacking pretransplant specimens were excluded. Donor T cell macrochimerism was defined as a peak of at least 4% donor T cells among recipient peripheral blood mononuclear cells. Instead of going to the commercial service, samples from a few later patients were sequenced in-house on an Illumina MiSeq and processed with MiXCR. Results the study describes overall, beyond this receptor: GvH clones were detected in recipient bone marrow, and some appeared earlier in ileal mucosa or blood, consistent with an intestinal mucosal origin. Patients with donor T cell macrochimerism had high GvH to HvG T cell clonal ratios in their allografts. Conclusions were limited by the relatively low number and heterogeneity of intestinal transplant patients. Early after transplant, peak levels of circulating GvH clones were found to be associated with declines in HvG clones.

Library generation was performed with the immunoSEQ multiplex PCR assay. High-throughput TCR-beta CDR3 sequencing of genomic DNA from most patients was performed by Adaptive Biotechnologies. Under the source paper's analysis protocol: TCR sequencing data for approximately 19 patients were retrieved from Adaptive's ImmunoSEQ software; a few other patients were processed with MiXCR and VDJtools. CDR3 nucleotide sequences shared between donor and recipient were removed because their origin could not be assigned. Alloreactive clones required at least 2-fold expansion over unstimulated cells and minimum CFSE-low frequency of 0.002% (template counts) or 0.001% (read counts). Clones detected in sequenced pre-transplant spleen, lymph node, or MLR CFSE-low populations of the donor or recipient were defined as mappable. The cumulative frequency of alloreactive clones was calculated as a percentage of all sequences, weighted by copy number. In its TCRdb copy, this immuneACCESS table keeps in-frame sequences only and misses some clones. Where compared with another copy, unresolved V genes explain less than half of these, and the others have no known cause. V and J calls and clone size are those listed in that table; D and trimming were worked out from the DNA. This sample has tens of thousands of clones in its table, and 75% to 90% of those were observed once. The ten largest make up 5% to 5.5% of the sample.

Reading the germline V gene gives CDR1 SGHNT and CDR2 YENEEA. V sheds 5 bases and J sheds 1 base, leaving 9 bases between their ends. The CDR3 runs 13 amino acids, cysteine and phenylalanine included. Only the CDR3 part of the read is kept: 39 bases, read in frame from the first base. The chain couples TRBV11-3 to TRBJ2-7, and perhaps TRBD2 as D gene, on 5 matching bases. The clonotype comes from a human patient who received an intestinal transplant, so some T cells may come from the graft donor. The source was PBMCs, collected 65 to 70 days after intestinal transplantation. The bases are TGTGCCAGCAGCCAGGACTTTTCCTACGAGCAGTACTTC. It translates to CASSQDFSYEQYF.